This T cell receptor (beta chain) was captured in a study of blood T cell repertoires in COVID-19. Study-wide context: Samples of COVID-19 (acute and convalescent) were obtained from the United States, Italy and Spain. Sources were T cells, B-cell-depleted T cells, or PBMCs; the material itself was cDNA or gDNA.

Under the authors' procedure: Reference gene primer amplification gave estimated nucleated cell counts. Sequencing used immunoSEQ multiplex PCR; TCRdb keeps in-frame clones, though not all of them. Clonal size and the V and J genes are those of that table, whereas D and trimming came from the DNA. The sample has 45,000 to 60,000 clones, roughly nine tenths seen once. Trimming cost V 6 bases and J 0 bases, with 14 bases left between them. The CDR3 is 15 residues long. Germline V gene lookup returns CDR1 SEHNR and CDR2 FQNEAQ (reference sequence). The sequencing sample was made of peripheral blood. This TCR came from a man aged 65 to 85 with active COVID-19. The chain is built from TRBV7-9 and TRBJ1-1, with a tentative D call TRBD1 (6 bases). In nucleotides, the CDR3 is TGTGCCAGCAGACGGGACACCAACATGAACACTGAAGCTTTCTTT. The encoded protein is CASRRDTNMNTEAFF.